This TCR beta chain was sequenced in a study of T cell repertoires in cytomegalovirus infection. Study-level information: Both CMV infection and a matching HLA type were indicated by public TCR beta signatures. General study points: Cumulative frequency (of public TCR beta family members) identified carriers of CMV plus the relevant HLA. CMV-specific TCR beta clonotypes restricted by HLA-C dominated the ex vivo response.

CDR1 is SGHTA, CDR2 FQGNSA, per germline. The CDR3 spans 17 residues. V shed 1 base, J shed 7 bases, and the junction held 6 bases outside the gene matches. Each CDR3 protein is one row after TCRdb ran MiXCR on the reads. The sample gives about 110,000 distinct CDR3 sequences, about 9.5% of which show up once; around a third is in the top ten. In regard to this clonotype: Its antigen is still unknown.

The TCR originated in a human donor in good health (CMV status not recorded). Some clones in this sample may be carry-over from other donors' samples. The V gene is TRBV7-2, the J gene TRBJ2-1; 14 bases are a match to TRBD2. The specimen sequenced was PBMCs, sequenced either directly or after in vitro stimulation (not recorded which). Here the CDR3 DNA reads TGTGCCAGCAGCTTAGTGGCGACTAGCGGGAGGGAGAATGAGCAGTTCTTC. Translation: CASSLVATSGRENEQFF. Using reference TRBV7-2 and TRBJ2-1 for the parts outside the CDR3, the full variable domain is GAGVSQSPSNKVTEKGKDVELRCDPISGHTALYWYRQSLGQGLEFLIYFQGNSAPDKSGLPSDRFSAERTGGSVSTLTIQRTQQEDSAVYLCASSLVATSGRENEQFFGPGTRLTVL.